The 7 T cell receptor beta chains reported below all come from one sample, sequenced in a study of blood T cell repertoires in COVID-19. Sequencing was performed with immunoSEQ multiplex PCR; in TCRdb, only in-frame clones are kept and a portion is missing. Of roughly 80,000 clones in the sample, about four fifths were seen once. The sample consisted of peripheral blood. The origin of the receptors is a man aged 50 to 59 with acute or convalescent COVID-19.

The V gene is TRBV25-1, the J gene TRBJ1-4; 8 nucleotides align to TRBD1. CDR1 is MGHDK and CDR2 is SYGVNS in the germline V gene. The trim removed 5 bases at V and 4 bases at J, leaving 6 bases unmatched. This CDR3 spans 15 amino acids. CDR3 protein: CASSTQGAGNEKLFF. CDR3 coding DNA: TGTGCCAGCAGTACCCAGGGGGCGGGTAATGAAAAACTGTTTTTT.

About this clone itself: With a much larger clone just one base away, this may be a read error. The chain employs TRBV3-1 (or the pseudogene TRBV3-2) and TRBJ2-3; D is undetermined. There are 12 residues in the CDR3. V shed 4 bases and J shed 0 bases, with 2 bases lying between them. Germline V gene data show CDR1 as LGHDT and CDR2 as YNNKEL (reference sequence). This CDR3 is CASSPSTDTQYF. As DNA, the CDR3 is TGTGCCAGCAGCCCGAGCACAGATACGCAGTATTTT.

The gene calls are TRBV28 and TRBJ1-6; 7 bases are shared with TRBD1. The germline gives CDR1 MDHEN, CDR2 SYDVKM. V lost 6 bases and J lost 9; bases outside the gene matches: 8. CDR3 length equals 14 residues. The CDR3, as DNA: TGTGCCAGCAGGAGGACAGGAGCCTCTTCACCCCTCCACTTT. Amino acids: CASRRTGASSPLHF.

The rearrangement links TRBV7-8 to TRBJ2-1; D might be TRBD1 (6 bases). V dropped 5 bases and J dropped 7 bases, with 12 bases sitting between them. Germline CDR1 is SGHVS and CDR2 is FQNEAQ. The CDR3 extends over 13 amino acids. This chain's CDR3 is CASSLGTPNEQFF. The CDR3 nucleotides read TGTGCCAGCAGCCTAGGGACACCAAATGAGCAGTTCTTC.

The rearrangement joins TRBV11-2 to TRBJ2-7; perhaps TRBD2 as D (5 bases). V was shortened by 1 base and J by 8 bases, with 21 bases between the two germline ends. The CDR3 runs to 16 residues. Germline CDR1 is SGHAT and CDR2 is FQNNGV. CDR3 DNA: TGTGCCAGCAGCTTAGTAAACCCAACTGAAGGGAGCAAGCAGTACTTC. It yields the protein CASSLVNPTEGSKQYF.

V gene TRBV9 combines with J gene TRBJ2-3, with TRBD2 identical over 8 bases. This CDR3 comprises 14 residues. Trimming removed 5 bases from V and 5 bases from J; junction bases left unmatched: 7. CDR1 is SGDLS, CDR2 YYNGEE, per germline. CDR3: CASSGHGRGDTQYF. In DNA, the CDR3 is TGTGCCAGCAGTGGTCACGGGAGGGGAGATACGCAGTATTTT.

V gene TRBV27 combines with J gene TRBJ2-3, with TRBD1 matching over 8 bases. This CDR3 comprises 16 residues. CDR1 and CDR2 (germline): MNHEY, SMNVEV (reference sequence). With V trimmed by 4 bases and J by 1 base, 7 bases remained unmatched. CDR3 loop: CASSYQGAMGTDTQYF. The CDR3 DNA sequence: TGTGCCAGCAGTTATCAGGGGGCGATGGGCACAGATACGCAGTATTTT.